These T cell receptor beta chains were read from a single sample in a study of blood T cell repertoires in COVID-19. This table comes from immunoSEQ multiplex PCR, and its TCRdb copy is limited to in-frame clones, with some not included. Of around 140,000 clones listed, around four fifths are singletons. Sequencing was done on a sample of PBMCs or T cells enriched from blood (not recorded which). These receptors all stem from a man aged 35-49 years with acute COVID-19. Each CDR3 is given without its conserved first and last residue. Each record gives: clone size, V gene, J gene, CDR3 protein. Size is stated for part of the rows, as once, few or many counts, or as a class when the clone is expanded.

clone_size: few; v_call: TRBV15; j_call: TRBJ2-3; cdr3_aa: ATSRDGTSGRNTQY
clone_size: NA; v_call: TRBV28; j_call: TRBJ1-1; cdr3_aa: ASVRDRGHTEAF
clone_size: NA; v_call: TRBV24-1; j_call: TRBJ2-5; cdr3_aa: ATSRGQGETQY
clone_size: NA; v_call: TRBV5-6; j_call: TRBJ1-3; cdr3_aa: ASSLKQGDTIY
clone_size: NA; v_call: TRBV7-9; j_call: TRBJ1-2; cdr3_aa: ASSLGQGYGYT
clone_size: NA; v_call: TRBV30; j_call: TRBJ2-1; cdr3_aa: AWIRGSGEQF
clone_size: once; v_call: TRBV7-2; j_call: TRBJ1-5; cdr3_aa: ASSLAGNGVQPQH
clone_size: NA; v_call: TRBV13; j_call: TRBJ2-3; cdr3_aa: ASSTRQVTDTQY
clone_size: NA; v_call: TRBV7-8; j_call: TRBJ2-7; cdr3_aa: ASSSSRDFSEQY
clone_size: NA; v_call: TRBV24-1; j_call: TRBJ2-1; cdr3_aa: ATSDGTSVFEGGDEQF
clone_size: NA; v_call: TRBV5-1; j_call: TRBJ1-1; cdr3_aa: ASSFSDTRNTEAF
clone_size: NA; v_call: TRBV18; j_call: TRBJ1-1; cdr3_aa: ASSDDRNTEAF
clone_size: NA; v_call: TRBV5-6; j_call: TRBJ1-2; cdr3_aa: ASSLTGVLYGYT